This T cell receptor (beta chain) derives from a study of identical twins. This clonotype appeared a few times. Healthy Caucasians, and only they, were the donors. V lost 1 base to trimming and J lost 0 bases, with 13 bases between them. Germline lookup yields CDR1 LGHNA and CDR2 YNFKEQ. The CDR3 has 18 residues. TCRdb re-called the 5' RACE reads through MiXCR, storing one row per CDR3 protein. The sample shows about 490,000 distinct CDR3 sequences, over 12% of them seen only once. The same specimen was also included in a second study, on yellow fever vaccine responses in identical twins.

The chain recombines TRBV4-2 with TRBJ2-6; D may correspond to TRBD1 or TRBD2 (5 bases each). Sequenced: CD4+ T cells sorted from blood. This TCR was recovered from a young woman in good health. The CDR3 nucleotides are TGTGCCAGCAGCCAAGCCGGGACGGACCTCTCTGGGGCCAACGTCCTGACTTTC. Amino acids: CASSQAGTDLSGANVLTF.